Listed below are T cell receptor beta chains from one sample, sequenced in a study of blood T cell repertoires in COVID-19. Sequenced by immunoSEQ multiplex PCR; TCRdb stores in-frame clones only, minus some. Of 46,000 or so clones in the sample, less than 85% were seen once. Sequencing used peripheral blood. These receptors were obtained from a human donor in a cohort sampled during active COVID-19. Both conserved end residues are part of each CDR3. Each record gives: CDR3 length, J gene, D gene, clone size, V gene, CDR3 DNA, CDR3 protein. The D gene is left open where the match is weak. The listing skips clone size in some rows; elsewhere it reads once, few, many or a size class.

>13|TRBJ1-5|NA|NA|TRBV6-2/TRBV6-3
TGTGCCAGCAGTTACTCCGTATATCAGCCCCAGCATTTT
CASSYSVYQPQHF
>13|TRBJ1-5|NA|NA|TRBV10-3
TGTGCCATCAGGGCCGACAGTCATCAGCCCCAGCATTTT
CAIRADSHQPQHF
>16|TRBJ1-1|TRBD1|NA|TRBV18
TGTGCCAGCTCACCGCGGGACAGGGGGCTGAACACTGAAGCTTTCTTT
CASSPRDRGLNTEAFF
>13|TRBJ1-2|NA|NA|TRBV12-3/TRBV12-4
TGTGCCAGCAGTTTTCAGGGTTCCTATGGCTACACCTTC
CASSFQGSYGYTF
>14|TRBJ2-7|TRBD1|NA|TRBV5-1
TGCGCCAGCAGCAGGGGACAGCGTTCCTACGAGCAGTACTTC
CASSRGQRSYEQYF
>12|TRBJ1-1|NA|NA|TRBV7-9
TGTGCCAGCAGCTTAGAGGCAGGGAGGGCTTTCTTT
CASSLEAGRAFF
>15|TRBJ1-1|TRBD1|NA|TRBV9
TGTGCCAGCTACGAAATTCACGGGACAGACACTGAAGCTTTCTTT
CASYEIHGTDTEAFF
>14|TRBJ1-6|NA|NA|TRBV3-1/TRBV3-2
TGTGCCAGCAGCCGAGGACACCCCAATTCACCCCTCCACTTT
CASSRGHPNSPLHF
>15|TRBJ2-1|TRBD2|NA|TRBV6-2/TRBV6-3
TGTGCCAGCAGTAACGCGGGGGGGTTCCACAATGAGCAGTTCTTC
CASSNAGGFHNEQFF
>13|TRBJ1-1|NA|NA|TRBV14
TGTGCCAGCAGTTTCAGGGGTTGGACTGAAGCTTTCTTT
CASSFRGWTEAFF
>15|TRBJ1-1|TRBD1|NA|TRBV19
TGTGCCAGTAGCAGAGACAGGGTTCCGAACACTGAAGCTTTCTTT
CASSRDRVPNTEAFF
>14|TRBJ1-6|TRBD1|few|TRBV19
TGTGCCAGTCAAAACCGGGACAGGAATTCACCCCTCCACTTT
CASQNRDRNSPLHF
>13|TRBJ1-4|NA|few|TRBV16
TGTGCCAGCAGCCAATTTTCAGGGGAAAAACTGTTTTTT
CASSQFSGEKLFF
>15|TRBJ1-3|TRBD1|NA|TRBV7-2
TGTGCCAGCAGCTTTGACAGGGGTAGCGGAAACACCATATATTTT
CASSFDRGSGNTIYF
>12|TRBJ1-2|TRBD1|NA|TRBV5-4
TGTGCCAGCAGCCGGACAGGGGAAGGCTACACCTTC
CASSRTGEGYTF
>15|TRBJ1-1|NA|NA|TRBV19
TGTGCCAGTAGTATCGCGACAGCCCGTGCCACTGAAGCTTTCTTT
CASSIATARATEAFF
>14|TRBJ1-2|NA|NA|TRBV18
TGTGCCAGCTTAACCACAACAGGGTCTAGTGGCTACACCTTC
CASLTTTGSSGYTF
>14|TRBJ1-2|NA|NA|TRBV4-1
TGCGCCAGCAGCCAAGACAGTTCTAACTATGGCTACACCTTC
CASSQDSSNYGYTF
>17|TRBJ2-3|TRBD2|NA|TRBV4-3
TGCGCCAGCAGCCAAGAGGTGTCTAGCGGATCCACAGATACGCAGTATTTT
CASSQEVSSGSTDTQYF
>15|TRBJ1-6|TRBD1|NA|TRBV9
TGTGCCAGCAGCCTGGGGACAGGCATTAATTCACCCCTCCACTTT
CASSLGTGINSPLHF
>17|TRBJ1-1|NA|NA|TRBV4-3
TGCGCCAGCAGCCAAGATCACGGAGGACAGTTAGGCACTGAAGCTTTCTTT
CASSQDHGGQLGTEAFF
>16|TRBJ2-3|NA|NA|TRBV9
TGTGCCAGCAGCGTAGGAGCCATCACTCACACAGATACGCAGTATTTT
CASSVGAITHTDTQYF
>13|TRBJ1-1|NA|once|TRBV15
TGTGCCACCACCACGGAGAGGTACACTGAAGCTTTCTTT
CATTTERYTEAFF
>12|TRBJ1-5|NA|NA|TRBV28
TGTGCCATGCGGGGGCTCGGGCAGCCCCAGCATTTT
CAMRGLGQPQHF
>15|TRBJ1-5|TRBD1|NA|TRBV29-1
TGCAGCGTTGAAGATGGGACAGGGGGCAATCAGCCCCAGCATTTT
CSVEDGTGGNQPQHF
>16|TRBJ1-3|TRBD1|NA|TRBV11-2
TGTGCCAGCAGCTTCCTGACAGGGGCAAGTGGAAACACCATATATTTT
CASSFLTGASGNTIYF
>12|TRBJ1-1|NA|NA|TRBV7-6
TGTGCCAGCAGCTTACAAATTGGAGTTCCTTTCTTT
CASSLQIGVPFF
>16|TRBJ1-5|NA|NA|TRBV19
TGTGCCAGCACCCTGTATGGACAAGCGAGAAATCAGCCCCAGCATTTT
CASTLYGQARNQPQHF
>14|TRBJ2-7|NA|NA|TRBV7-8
TGTGCCAGCAGCTTAGTTAACACCAACTACGAGCAGTACTTC
CASSLVNTNYEQYF
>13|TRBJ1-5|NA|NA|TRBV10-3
TGTGCCATCAGTGACAGAAACAATCAGCCCCAGCATTTT
CAISDRNNQPQHF
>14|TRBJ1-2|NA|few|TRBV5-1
TGCGCCAGCAGCCCCAGCGGGGAAGTATATGGCTACACCTTC
CASSPSGEVYGYTF
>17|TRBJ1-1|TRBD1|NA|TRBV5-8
TGTGCCAGCAGCCGGGACAGGGGGCGAGGTGTTTTTACTGAAGCTTTCTTT
CASSRDRGRGVFTEAFF
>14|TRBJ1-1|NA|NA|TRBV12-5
TGTGCTAGTGGTTTTTCCTCCGGTCGGGGAGAAACTTTCTTT
CASGFSSGRGETFF
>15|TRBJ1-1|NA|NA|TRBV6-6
TGTGCCAGCAGTTATCCTAGACAGGAGAGGGCTGAAGCTTTCTTT
CASSYPRQERAEAFF
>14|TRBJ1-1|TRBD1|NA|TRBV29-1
TGCAGCGTTGAAACCTCGACAGGGGTAACTGAAGCTTTCTTT
CSVETSTGVTEAFF
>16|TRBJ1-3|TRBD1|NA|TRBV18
TGTGCCAGCTCAACGGGACAGGGTAACTCTGGAAACACCATATATTTT
CASSTGQGNSGNTIYF
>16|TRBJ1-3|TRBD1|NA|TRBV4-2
TGTGCCAGCAGCCAAGCCCCGACAGGGTACGGAAACACCATATATTTT
CASSQAPTGYGNTIYF
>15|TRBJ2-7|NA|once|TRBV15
TGTGCCACCAGCAGTGCTAAACAGCAAACCTACGAGCAGTACTTC
CATSSAKQQTYEQYF
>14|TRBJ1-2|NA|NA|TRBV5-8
TGTGCCAGCAGCGAGGACAGTGGGGACTATGGCTACACCTTC
CASSEDSGDYGYTF
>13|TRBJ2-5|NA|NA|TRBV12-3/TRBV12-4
TGTGCCAGCAGTTTTAGGGGGCAAGAGACCCAGTACTTC
CASSFRGQETQYF
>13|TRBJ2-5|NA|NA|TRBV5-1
TGCGCCAGCAGCCACCGTAGGGAGGAGACCCAGTACTTC
CASSHRREETQYF
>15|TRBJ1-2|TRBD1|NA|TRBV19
TGTGCCAGTAGTATCCTTGGGGACAGGGCTCATGGCTACACCTTC
CASSILGDRAHGYTF
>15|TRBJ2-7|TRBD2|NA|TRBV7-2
TGTGCCAGCAGCTCCCAGACTAGCGGGGGGTTCGAGCAGTACTTC
CASSSQTSGGFEQYF